These 30 T cell receptor beta chains came from one sample sequenced in a study of shared clonotypes between healthy human individuals (dated by TCRdb to 2020 to 2022). Libraries were prepared through the immunoSEQ multiplex PCR assay. TCRdb obtained this table from immuneACCESS and retained in-frame rearrangements with V and J assigned. These tables miss some clones; where compared with another copy, unresolved V genes account for less than half of the shortfall, and the remainder is unexplained. For this sample there are about 330,000 clones; 74% appear just once. The top ten clones comprise 10% of the sample. The sequencing input was memory CD4+ T cells sorted from blood. In the paper's terms, the cell subset or site label means: CD45RA-negative fraction. The source of these receptors is a man aged 30 to 39 in good health.

This clone came up a few times. CDR3 nucleotides: TGTGCCAGCAGCCCGCGGGCCGAACCCTTGAACACTGAAGCTTTCTTT. Its protein is CASSPRAEPLNTEAFF. The gene calls are TRBV7-8 and TRBJ1-1; D unclear. Per germline, CDR1 SGHVS and CDR2 FQNEAQ. The length of the CDR3 is 16 residues. Trimming removed 5 bases at V and 0 bases at J, with 16 bases between. Based on the CDR3 plus reference TRBV7-8 and TRBJ1-1, the full variable domain is GAGVSQSPRYKVAKRGQDVALRCDPISGHVSLFWYQQALGQGPEFLTYFQNEAQLDKSGLPSDRFFAERPEGSVSTLKIQRTQQEDSAVYLCASSPRAEPLNTEAFFGQGTRLTVV.

This clone has at least ten counts. The chain carries TRBV27 and TRBJ2-1; the match to TRBD1 covers 10 bases. The junction had 11 bases not matched to a gene; V was cut back by 6 bases and J by 6 bases. CDR1 and CDR2 (germline): MNHEY, SMNVEV (reference sequence). The CDR3 is 16 amino acids. CDR3 region: CASSRHLRTGGNEQFF. The DNA of the CDR3 is TGTGCCAGCAGCCGCCATCTCCGGACAGGGGGCAATGAGCAGTTCTTC.

CDR3 region: CASGPGQVDTGELFF. CDR3 nucleotides: TGTGCTAGTGGCCCCGGACAGGTAGACACCGGGGAGCTGTTTTTT. The rearrangement uses TRBV12-5 and TRBJ2-2; 7 bases agree with TRBD1. CDR1 and CDR2 (germline): LGHNT, FRNRAP. The CDR3 contains 15 residues. The V and J ends lost 6 bases and 3 bases, in that order; junction bases with no gene match: 7.

This chain links TRBV2 with TRBJ1-4; 8 nucleotides match TRBD1. The CDR3 loop spans 14 amino acids. Trimming at V came to 5 bases and at J to 7 bases, leaving 6 bases not matched to a gene. CDR1 and CDR2 from the germline V gene are SNHLY and FYNNEI. The CDR3 region is CASSLAGGVEKLFF. CDR3 nucleotides: TGTGCCAGCAGTTTAGCAGGGGGCGTTGAAAAACTGTTTTTT.

The V call is TRBV19, the J call TRBJ2-2, with D tentatively TRBD1 or TRBD2 (5 bases each). Germline loops: CDR1 LNHDA, CDR2 SQIVND (reference sequence). Trimming stripped 9 bases from V and 2 bases from J, with 16 bases between. The CDR3 covers 15 residues. For the CDR3, the DNA is TGTGCCAGCAAGTCCGGGGCACTTAACACCGGGGAGCTGTTTTTT. Protein: CASKSGALNTGELFF.

This clone was seen a single time. This chain links TRBV19 with TRBJ1-4; tentative D call: TRBD1 (5 bases). The V end was cut by 3 bases, the J end by 0 bases, with 8 bases between. The germline CDR1 and CDR2 sequences are LNHDA and SQIVND (reference sequence). The CDR3 covers 15 residues. As DNA, the CDR3 is TGTGCCAGTAGTATTGGGGGGGCAACTAATGAAAAACTGTTTTTT. Translated, it gives CASSIGGATNEKLFF.

This clone showed up just a few times. The chain links TRBV7-9 to TRBJ2-7; maybe TRBD1 (6 bases). Trimming shortened V by 4 bases and J by 3 bases, and 16 bases separated the two germline ends. The germline CDR1 and CDR2 sequences are SEHNR and FQNEAQ (reference sequence). The CDR3 runs 15 residues. The CDR3 DNA follows: TGTGCCAGCAGCTCTGAAACAGGGAAGGTCTACGAGCAGTACTTC. This translates into CASSSETGKVYEQYF.

This sequence joins TRBV10-2 and TRBJ1-2; unclear D gene. The CDR3 has 14 amino acids. Trimming shortened V by 3 bases and J by 4 bases, and 12 bases separated the two germline ends. Per germline, CDR1 WSHSY and CDR2 SAAADI. In DNA, the CDR3 is TGCGCCAGCAGTGAAGGAACCCAGGTCTATGGCTACACCTTC. This codes for CASSEGTQVYGYTF.

The CDR3 nucleotides read TGTGCCAGCAGCTTGGAGGTGCAAGAGACCCAGTACTTC. Translation: CASSLEVQETQYF. This chain links TRBV5-4 with TRBJ2-5; no clear D gene. V gave up 0 bases and J gave up 2 bases, with 5 bases separating them. This CDR3 has 13 amino acids. The germline V gene encodes CDR1 SGHNT and CDR2 YYREEE (reference sequence).

The count of this clone is one. J is TRBJ2-7 and V is TRBV28; D might be TRBD1 (6 bases). The V end was cut by 11 bases, the J end by 3 bases, with 17 bases between. The germline gives CDR1 MDHEN, CDR2 SYDVKM. This CDR3 comprises 13 residues. The CDR3 bases are TGTGCCGGGATAGAAACAGGGTGCTACGAGCAGTACTTC. It translates to CAGIETGCYEQYF.

In this sample, this clone turned up a few times. The chain links TRBV4-1 to TRBJ2-4, with D unresolved. The CDR3 loop spans 17 amino acids. Trimming took 1 base from V and 1 from J, leaving 14 bases between them. CDR1 and CDR2 from the germline V gene are MGHRA and YSYEKL. Here the CDR3 reads CASSQGALVSAKNIQYF. The CDR3 bases are TGCGCCAGCAGCCAAGGGGCATTGGTGTCGGCCAAAAACATTCAGTACTTC.

The V gene is TRBV2, the J gene TRBJ1-3; D might be TRBD1 (6 bases). Germline V gene sequence: CDR1 SNHLY, CDR2 FYNNEI. Trimming shortened V by 6 bases and J by 3 bases, and 18 bases separated the two germline ends. The CDR3 has 16 residues. CDR3 in DNA: TGTGCCAGCAGCCCACAGCGGGGGGCGTATGGAAACACCATATATTTT. Translation: CASSPQRGAYGNTIYF.

This clone was observed many times. The chain links TRBV6-1 to TRBJ2-1; D uncertain. This CDR3 is built from 14 residues. CDR1 and CDR2 (germline): MNHNS, SASEGT. The germline V and J ends were trimmed by 7 bases and 7 bases, with 17 bases remaining between them. The CDR3 DNA reads TGTGCCAGCATCGAAGGCAAGGGTAAGAATGAGCAGTTCTTC. Translation: CASIEGKGKNEQFF.

The rearrangement uses TRBV7-8 and TRBJ2-1; TRBD2 might be the D (6 bases). The CDR3 is made up of 16 amino acids. Trimming took 0 bases from V and 8 from J, leaving 17 bases between them. Germline V CDR1 and CDR2: SGHVS, FQNEAQ. Here the CDR3 reads CASSLAWTTLGDEQFF. The CDR3 bases are TGTGCCAGCAGCTTAGCCTGGACTACTCTTGGGGATGAGCAGTTCTTC.

V gene TRBV7-2 combines with J gene TRBJ2-7; tentative D call: TRBD1 (5 bases). Germline CDR1 is SGHTA and CDR2 is FQGNSA. Trimming shortened V by 5 bases and J by 0 bases, and 14 bases separated the two germline ends. CDR3 length equals 15 residues. Here the CDR3 reads CASSRTGQSSYEQYF. The DNA for the CDR3 is TGTGCCAGCAGCCGAACAGGCCAAAGCTCCTACGAGCAGTACTTC.

The rearrangement uses TRBV18 and TRBJ2-2; D perhaps matches TRBD2 (5 bases). Germline values: CDR1 KGHSH, CDR2 LQKENI. There are 14 residues in the CDR3. Trimming took off 5 bases at V and 5 bases at J, with 12 bases between the two ends. CDR3 protein: CASSSQWRTGELFF. CDR3 in DNA: TGTGCCAGCTCATCTCAATGGAGGACCGGGGAGCTGTTTTTT.

The table lists this clone with a few counts. The chain joins TRBV6-5 to TRBJ2-3; D is unclear. In germline, CDR1 is MNHEY, CDR2 SVGAGI. The CDR3 loop spans 12 amino acids. V was clipped by 7 bases and J by 6 bases, with 11 bases between them. The CDR3 region is CASTGGEDTQYF. The DNA of the CDR3 is TGTGCCAGCACTGGCGGCGAGGATACGCAGTATTTT.

The chain carries TRBV7-3 and TRBJ2-1; 12 bases agree with TRBD2. Germline V gene data show CDR1 as SGHTA and CDR2 as FQGTGA. V trimming: 5 bases; J trimming: 6 bases; junction bases outside the gene matches: 5. The CDR3 is 15 amino acids. CDR3 in amino acids: CASSPGLAGINEQFF. The CDR3 DNA is TGTGCCAGCAGCCCTGGACTAGCGGGGATCAATGAGCAGTTCTTC.

There are a few counts of this clone. The chain recombines TRBV6-5 with TRBJ2-5; either TRBD1 or TRBD2 may fit D (5 bases each). Germline V gives CDR1 MNHEY, CDR2 SVGAGI. The V gene lost 4 bases and the J gene lost 7 bases, with 13 bases spanning the gap. The CDR3 runs 13 residues. The CDR3 DNA is TGTGCCAGCAGTTCCGGACACGAGGGGACCCAGTACTTC. It encodes CASSSGHEGTQYF.

This clone was found a few times. This chain uses TRBV2 with TRBJ2-3; D possibly corresponds to TRBD1 (7 bases). Trimming took 1 base from V and 5 from J, leaving 13 bases between them. CDR1 and CDR2 from the germline V gene are SNHLY and FYNNEI. CDR3 length equals 15 residues. Written as DNA, the CDR3 is TGTGCCAGCAGTGAAGAGGGGGGACAGCGAGATACGCAGTATTTT. Amino acid sequence: CASSEEGGQRDTQYF.

The chain joins TRBV5-5 to TRBJ2-2; no definite D call. Germline V gene sequence: CDR1 SGHKS, CDR2 YYEKEE (reference sequence). The CDR3 contains 14 residues. V lost 4 bases and J lost 1, with 8 bases in between. CDR3 region: CASSNRRNTGELFF. CDR3 DNA sequence: TGTGCCAGCAGCAATCGGAGGAACACCGGGGAGCTGTTTTTT. Together with reference TRBV5-5 and TRBJ2-2, the CDR3 gives the full variable domain: DAGVTQSPTHLIKTRGQQVTLRCSPISGHKSVSWYQQVLGQGPQFIFQYYEKEERGRGNFPDRFSARQFPNYSSELNVNALLLGDSALYLCASSNRRNTGELFFGEGSRLTVL.

The chain links TRBV10-3 to TRBJ1-2; D possibly corresponds to TRBD1 (5 bases). CDR1 ENHRY and CDR2 SYGVKD come from the germline V gene. The CDR3 covers 13 residues. V shed 4 bases and J shed 8 bases, with 14 bases lying between them. CDR3 region: CAISGQGIGGYTF. The CDR3 DNA is TGTGCCATCAGTGGGCAGGGTATCGGCGGCTACACCTTC.

J is TRBJ1-1 and V is TRBV5-4; D is undetermined. Trimming pared 0 bases from V and 5 bases from J, leaving 11 bases between. This CDR3 has 14 residues. CDR1 and CDR2 (germline): SGHNT, YYREEE (reference sequence). The CDR3 bases are TGTGCCAGCAGCTTGGAGACTGGAACTACTGAAGCTTTCTTT. It specifies CASSLETGTTEAFF. The full variable domain, with the rest looked up from reference TRBV5-4 and TRBJ1-1, is ETGVTQSPTHLIKTRGQQVTLRCSSQSGHNTVSWYQQALGQGPQFIFQYYREEENGRGNFPPRFSGLQFPNYSSELNVNALELDDSALYLCASSLETGTTEAFFGQGTRLTVV.

The J gene is TRBJ2-6, the V gene TRBV6-1; D ambiguous. V was clipped by 4 bases and J by 2 bases, with 3 bases between them. CDR3 length equals 13 residues. CDR1 is MNHNS and CDR2 is SASEGT in the germline V gene. CDR3 in DNA: TGTGCCAGCAGTGTTCCTGGGGCCAACGTCCTGACTTTC. Its translation: CASSVPGANVLTF.

The chain employs TRBV28 and TRBJ2-3; possibly TRBD2 for D (5 bases). Germline assignment: CDR1 MDHEN and CDR2 SYDVKM. CDR3 length: 14 residues. Trimming stripped 6 bases from V and 2 bases from J, with 12 bases between. In nucleotides, the CDR3 is TGTGCCAGCAGCGACACTAGTCACACAGATACGCAGTATTTT. The encoded protein is CASSDTSHTDTQYF. Together with reference TRBV28 and TRBJ2-3, the CDR3 gives the full variable domain: DVKVTQSSRYLVKRTGEKVFLECVQDMDHENMFWYRQDPGLGLRLIYFSYDVKMKEKGDIPEGYSVSREKKERFSLILESASTNQTSMYLCASSDTSHTDTQYFGPGTRLTVL.

The chain recombines TRBV7-2 with TRBJ2-2; D ambiguous. This CDR3 is built from 13 residues. The V end lost 4 bases, the J end lost 6 bases, and 9 bases lay between the germline ends. The germline V gene has CDR1 SGHTA and CDR2 FQGNSA. The CDR3 DNA reads TGTGCCAGCAGCTCCAGTTGGGCCGGGGAGCTGTTTTTT. Translating it yields CASSSSWAGELFF. Filled out from reference TRBV7-2 and TRBJ2-2, the complete variable domain reads GAGVSQSPSNKVTEKGKDVELRCDPISGHTALYWYRQSLGQGLEFLIYFQGNSAPDKSGLPSDRFSAERTGGSVSTLTIQRTQQEDSAVYLCASSSSWAGELFFGEGSRLTVL.

This chain joins TRBV30 and TRBJ1-5, with D unclear. The V and J ends lost 5 bases and 5 bases respectively, with 16 bases between them. The CDR3 length is 14 residues. Germline CDR1 and CDR2: GTSNPN and SVGIG (reference sequence). This CDR3 reads CAWVRDEGYQPQHF. The DNA of the CDR3 is TGTGCCTGGGTGCGGGATGAGGGTTATCAGCCCCAGCATTTT.

The chain employs TRBV28 and TRBJ1-2; D gene uncertain. Trimming cost V 3 bases and J 4 bases, with 6 bases left between them. The CDR3 is 12 residues long. Germline lookup yields CDR1 MDHEN and CDR2 SYDVKM. DNA for the CDR3: TGTGCCAGCAGTTTTCCAGCCTATGGCTACACCTTC. As protein: CASSFPAYGYTF.

CDR3 DNA: TGTGCCAGCAGCTTAGAAGCGAACACCGGGGAGCTGTTTTTT. This encodes CASSLEANTGELFF. The gene calls are TRBV7-9 and TRBJ2-2; no clear D gene. V was cut by 1 base and J by 0 bases, with 3 bases left in between. Germline values: CDR1 SEHNR, CDR2 FQNEAQ (reference sequence). The CDR3 is made up of 14 amino acids.

The chain uses TRBV5-1 and TRBJ1-1; 8 bases line up with TRBD1. Germline CDR1 SGHRS, CDR2 YFSETQ. With V trimmed by 2 bases and J by 3 bases, 3 bases remained unmatched. This CDR3 has 14 amino acids. Written as DNA, the CDR3 is TGCGCCAGCAGCTTTCAGGGGGCTGACACTGAAGCTTTCTTT. Translating gives CASSFQGADTEAFF. Based on the CDR3 plus reference TRBV5-1 and TRBJ1-1, the full variable domain is KAGVTQTPRYLIKTRGQQVTLSCSPISGHRSVSWYQQTPGQGLQFLFEYFSETQRNKGNFPGRFSGRQFSNSRSEMNVSTLELGDSALYLCASSFQGADTEAFFGQGTRLTVV.